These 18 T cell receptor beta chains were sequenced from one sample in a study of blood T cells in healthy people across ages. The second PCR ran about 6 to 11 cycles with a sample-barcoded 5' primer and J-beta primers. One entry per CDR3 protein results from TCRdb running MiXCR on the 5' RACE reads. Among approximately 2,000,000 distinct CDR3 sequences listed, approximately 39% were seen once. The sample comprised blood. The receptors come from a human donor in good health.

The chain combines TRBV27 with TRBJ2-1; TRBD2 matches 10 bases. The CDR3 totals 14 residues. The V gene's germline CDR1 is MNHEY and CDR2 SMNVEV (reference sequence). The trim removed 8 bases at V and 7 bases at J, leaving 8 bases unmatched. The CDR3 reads CASAPSGGGNEQFF. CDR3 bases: TGTGCCAGCGCCCCTAGCGGGGGAGGAAATGAGCAGTTCTTC.

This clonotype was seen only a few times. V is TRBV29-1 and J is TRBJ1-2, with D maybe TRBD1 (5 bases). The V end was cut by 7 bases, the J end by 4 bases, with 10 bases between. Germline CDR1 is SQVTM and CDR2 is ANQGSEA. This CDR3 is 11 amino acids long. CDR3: CSAETAYGYTF. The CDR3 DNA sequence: TGCAGCGCCGAGACAGCCTATGGCTACACCTTC.

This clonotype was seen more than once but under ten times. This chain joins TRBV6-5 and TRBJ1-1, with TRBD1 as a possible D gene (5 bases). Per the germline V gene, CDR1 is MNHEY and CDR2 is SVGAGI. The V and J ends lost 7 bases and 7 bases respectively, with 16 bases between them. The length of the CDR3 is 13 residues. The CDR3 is CASTRTGDGEAFF. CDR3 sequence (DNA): TGTGCCAGCACTCGGACGGGGGATGGTGAAGCTTTCTTT.

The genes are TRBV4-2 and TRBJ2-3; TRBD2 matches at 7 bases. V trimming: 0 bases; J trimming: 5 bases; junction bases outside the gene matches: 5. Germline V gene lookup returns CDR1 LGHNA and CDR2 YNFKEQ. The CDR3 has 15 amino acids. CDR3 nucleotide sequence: TGTGCCAGCAGCCAAGATAGGACTAGTCAAGATACGCAGTATTTT. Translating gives CASSQDRTSQDTQYF.

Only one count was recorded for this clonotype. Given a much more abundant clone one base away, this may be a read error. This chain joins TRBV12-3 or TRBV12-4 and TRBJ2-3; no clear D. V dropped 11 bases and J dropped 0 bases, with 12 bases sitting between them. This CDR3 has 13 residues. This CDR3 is CARNLLSTDTQYF. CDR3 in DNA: TGTGCCCGCAACCTACTTAGCACAGATACGCAGTATTTT.

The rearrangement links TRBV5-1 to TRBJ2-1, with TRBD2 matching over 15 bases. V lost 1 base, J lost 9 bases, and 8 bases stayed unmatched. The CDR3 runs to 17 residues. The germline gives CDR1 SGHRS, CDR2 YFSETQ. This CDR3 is CASSLRRTSGGAGEQFF. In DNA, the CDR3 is TGCGCCAGCAGCTTGAGGAGGACTAGCGGGGGGGCCGGTGAGCAGTTCTTC.

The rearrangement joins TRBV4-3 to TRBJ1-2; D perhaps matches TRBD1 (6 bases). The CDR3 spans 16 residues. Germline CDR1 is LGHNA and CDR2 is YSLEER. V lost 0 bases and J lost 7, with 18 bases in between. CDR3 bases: TGCGCCAGCAGCCAAGACCCCGGTGGGGGGCTAGGTGGCTACACCTTC. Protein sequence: CASSQDPGGGLGGYTF.

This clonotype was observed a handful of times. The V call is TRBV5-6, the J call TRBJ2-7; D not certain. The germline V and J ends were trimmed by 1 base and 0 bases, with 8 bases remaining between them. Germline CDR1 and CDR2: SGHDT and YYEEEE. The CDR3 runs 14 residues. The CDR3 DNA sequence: TGTGCCAGCAGCTTGTCCGTCAGCTCCTACGAGCAGTACTTC. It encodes CASSLSVSSYEQYF.

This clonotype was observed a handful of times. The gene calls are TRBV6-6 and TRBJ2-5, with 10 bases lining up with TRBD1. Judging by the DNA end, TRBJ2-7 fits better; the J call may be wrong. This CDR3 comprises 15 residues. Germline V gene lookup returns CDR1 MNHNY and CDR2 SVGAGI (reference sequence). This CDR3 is CASSKPGQGRREQYF. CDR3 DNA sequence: TGTGCCAGCAGTAAACCGGGACAGGGGAGACGCGAGCAGTACTTC.

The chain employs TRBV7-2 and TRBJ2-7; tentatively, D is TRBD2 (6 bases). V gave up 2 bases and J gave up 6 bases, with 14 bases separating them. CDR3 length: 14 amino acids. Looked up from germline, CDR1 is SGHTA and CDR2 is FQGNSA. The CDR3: CASSLMGLVPEQYF. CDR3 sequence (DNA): TGTGCCAGCAGCTTAATGGGACTCGTCCCCGAGCAGTACTTC.

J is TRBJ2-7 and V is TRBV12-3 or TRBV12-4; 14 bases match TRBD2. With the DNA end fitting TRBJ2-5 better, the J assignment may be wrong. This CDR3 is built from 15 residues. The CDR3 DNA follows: TGTGCCAGCAGAGAGACTAGCGGGGGGGCGGAGACCCAGTACTTC. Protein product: CASRETSGGAETQYF.

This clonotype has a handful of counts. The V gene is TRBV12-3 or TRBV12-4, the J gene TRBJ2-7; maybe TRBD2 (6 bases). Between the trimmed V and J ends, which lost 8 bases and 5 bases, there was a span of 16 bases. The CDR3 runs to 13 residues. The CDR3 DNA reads TGTGCCAGCGGAGGAGGGGTTCGGGACGAGCAGTACTTC. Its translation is CASGGGVRDEQYF.

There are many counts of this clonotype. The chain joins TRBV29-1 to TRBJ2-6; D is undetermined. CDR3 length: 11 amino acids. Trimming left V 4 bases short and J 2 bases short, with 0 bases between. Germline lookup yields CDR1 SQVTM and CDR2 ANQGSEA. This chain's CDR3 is CSVAGANVLTF. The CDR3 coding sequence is TGCAGCGTTGCTGGGGCCAACGTCCTGACTTTC.

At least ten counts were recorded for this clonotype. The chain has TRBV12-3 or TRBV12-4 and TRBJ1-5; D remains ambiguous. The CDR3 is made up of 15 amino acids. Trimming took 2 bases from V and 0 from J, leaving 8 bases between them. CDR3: CASSLTSVSNQPQHF. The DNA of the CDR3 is TGTGCCAGCAGTTTAACTTCAGTTAGCAATCAGCCCCAGCATTTT.

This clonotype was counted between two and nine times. Here the CDR3 reads CSARGGTKNIQYF. The CDR3 coding sequence is TGCAGCGCTCGGGGGGGCACCAAAAACATTCAGTACTTC. V and J are TRBV20-1 and TRBJ2-4; 8 nucleotides line up with TRBD2. Germline V gene lookup returns CDR1 DFQATT and CDR2 SNEGSKA (reference sequence). The CDR3 has 13 residues.

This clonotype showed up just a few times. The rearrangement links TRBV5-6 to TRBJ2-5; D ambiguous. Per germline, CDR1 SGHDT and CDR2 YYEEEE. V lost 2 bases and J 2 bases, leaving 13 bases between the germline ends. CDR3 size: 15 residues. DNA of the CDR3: TGTGCCAGCAGCTTTTTACACAACCAACAAGAGACCCAGTACTTC. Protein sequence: CASSFLHNQQETQYF.

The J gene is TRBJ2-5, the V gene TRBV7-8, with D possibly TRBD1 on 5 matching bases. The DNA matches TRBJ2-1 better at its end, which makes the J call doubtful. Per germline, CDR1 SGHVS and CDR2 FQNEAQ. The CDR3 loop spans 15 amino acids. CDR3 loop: CASSLAQGNQETQFF. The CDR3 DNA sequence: TGTGCCAGCAGCTTAGCGCAGGGCAACCAAGAGACCCAGTTCTTC.

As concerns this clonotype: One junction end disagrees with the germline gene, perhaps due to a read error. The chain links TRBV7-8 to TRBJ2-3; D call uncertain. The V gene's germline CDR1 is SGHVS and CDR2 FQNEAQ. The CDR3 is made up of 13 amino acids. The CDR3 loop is CASSLGSTDSQYF. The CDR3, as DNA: TGTGCCAGCAGCTTAGGGAGCACAGATTCGCAGTATTTT.